These 19 T cell receptor beta chains were all obtained from the same sample, sequenced in a study of PD-1 blockade in classical Hodgkin lymphoma. The repertoire was sequenced with immunoSEQ multiplex PCR; TCRdb's copy has only in-frame clones and lacks some. Here the sample spans around 45,000 clones, approximately 78% being singletons. This sample's time point: cycle 4 day 1 (C4D1), after 6 weeks of nivolumab. In every patient, relapse followed autologous stem cell transplantation, while exposure to brentuximab vedotin differed. The sequenced sample was peripheral blood mononuclear cells (PBMCs), obtained before the fourth cycle of nivolumab. These receptors originate from a human donor with classical Hodgkin lymphoma.

The V and J genes are TRBV18 and TRBJ1-1; 9 nucleotides agree with TRBD1. CDR1 is KGHSH and CDR2 is LQKENI in the germline V gene. This CDR3 region has 18 residues. Trimming took 3 bases from V and 6 from J; bases not matched to a gene: 17. The CDR3 nucleotides read TGTGCCAGCTCACCCCGACGGACAGGGGAGAATAGGACTGCTGAAGCTTTCTTT. It is translated as CASSPRRTGENRTAEAFF.

This rearrangement joins TRBV5-1 to TRBJ1-1; D gene ambiguous. The germline V and J ends were trimmed by 1 base and 1 base, with 8 bases remaining between them. CDR1 SGHRS and CDR2 YFSETQ come from the germline V gene. The CDR3 totals 14 residues. The CDR3 loop reads CASSLTSGNTEAFF. In DNA form, the CDR3 reads TGCGCCAGCAGCTTGACTTCGGGGAACACTGAAGCTTTCTTT.

This chain links TRBV6-5 with TRBJ1-6, with TRBD1 as a possible D gene (5 bases). Germline CDR1 and CDR2: MNHEY and SVGAGI. Trimming cost V 6 bases and J 7 bases, with 13 bases left between them. The CDR3 consists of 14 residues. The CDR3 reads CASRPTVFNSPLHF. The CDR3 bases are TGTGCCAGCAGACCGACAGTGTTCAATTCACCCCTCCACTTT.

The chain joins TRBV6-5 to TRBJ1-2, with D tentatively TRBD1 (5 bases). Trimming pared 7 bases from V and 3 bases from J, leaving 15 bases between. This CDR3 contains 14 residues. The germline V gene has CDR1 MNHEY and CDR2 SVGAGI. The CDR3 nucleotides are TGTGCCAGCACCGAGGGAGACAGATACTATGGCTACACCTTC. This encodes CASTEGDRYYGYTF.

The rearrangement links TRBV6-5 to TRBJ2-3; 7 bases agree with TRBD2. V lost 4 bases, J lost 9 bases, and 1 base stayed unmatched. The CDR3 is made up of 11 amino acids. CDR1 is MNHEY, CDR2 SVGAGI, per germline. The CDR3 DNA reads as TGTGCCAGCAGTTCGGGGGGAACGCAGTATTTT. Its translation is CASSSGGTQYF.

J is TRBJ2-7 and V is TRBV6-5, with D perhaps matching TRBD2 (5 bases). This CDR3 comprises 15 residues. With 1 base removed from V and 2 bases from J, the gap between germline ends came to 12 bases. Germline loops: CDR1 MNHEY, CDR2 SVGAGI. CDR3 DNA: TGTGCCAGCAGTTACTTTTTGGGAGCAGCCTACGAGCAGTACTTC. Translating gives CASSYFLGAAYEQYF.

The V call is TRBV28, the J call TRBJ1-5; 10 positions match TRBD1. The ends lost 6 bases at V and 3 bases at J; junction bases unmatched: 5. The CDR3 totals 15 residues. Germline CDR1 reads MDHEN; CDR2 reads SYDVKM. CDR3 sequence reads: CASSTGQGYNQPQHF. As DNA, the CDR3 is TGTGCCAGCAGCACGGGACAGGGGTACAATCAGCCCCAGCATTTT.

This chain joins TRBV28 and TRBJ1-4, with TRBD1 as a possible D gene (5 bases). The CDR3 contains 14 residues. Between the trimmed V and J ends, which lost 2 bases and 3 bases, there was a span of 7 bases. The germline gives CDR1 MDHEN, CDR2 SYDVKM. CDR3 in amino acids: CASSLQGSNEKLFF. As DNA, the CDR3 is TGTGCCAGCAGTTTACAGGGCTCTAATGAAAAACTGTTTTTT.

The chain is built from TRBV6-1 and TRBJ2-5, with 7 nucleotides matching TRBD1. This CDR3 contains 15 residues. With V trimmed by 2 bases and J by 3 bases, 6 bases remained unmatched. The germline V gene has CDR1 MNHNS and CDR2 SASEGT. CDR3 in amino acids: CASSETGVGEETQYF. The CDR3 nucleotides read TGTGCCAGCAGTGAAACAGGGGTTGGGGAAGAGACCCAGTACTTC.

The chain has TRBV7-9 and TRBJ2-1, with D perhaps TRBD1 (5 bases). Germline assignment: CDR1 SEHNR and CDR2 FQNEAQ (reference sequence). V lost 1 base to trimming and J lost 8 bases, with 9 bases between them. The CDR3 length is 13 residues. CDR3 region: CASSLEGWDEQFF. The CDR3 coding sequence is TGTGCCAGCAGCTTAGAGGGGTGGGATGAGCAGTTCTTC.

The chain links TRBV9 to TRBJ2-7; D not certain. The CDR3 loop spans 14 amino acids. CDR1 and CDR2 from the germline V gene are SGDLS and YYNGEE. V lost 0 bases, J lost 4 bases, and 11 bases lay in between. CDR3 sequence reads: CASSVDEGLYEQYF. In DNA form, the CDR3 reads TGTGCCAGCAGCGTAGATGAAGGGCTGTACGAGCAGTACTTC.

The chain recombines TRBV6-1 with TRBJ2-5, with unresolved D. This CDR3 comprises 14 residues. CDR1 MNHNS and CDR2 SASEGT come from the germline V gene. Trimming left V 6 bases short and J 2 bases short, with 13 bases between. CDR3 in amino acids: CASSPNRAQETQYF. The CDR3 nucleotides read TGTGCCAGCAGCCCTAATAGGGCTCAAGAGACCCAGTACTTC.

This clone appeared a single time. The chain is built from TRBV2 and TRBJ2-3; 9 positions agree with TRBD1. CDR3 size: 16 residues. V lost 7 bases and J lost 3; bases outside the gene matches: 11. Germline V lookup: CDR1 SNHLY, CDR2 FYNNEI. CDR3 residues: CASKLLRDRVTDTQYF. The DNA for the CDR3 is TGTGCCAGCAAATTACTCCGGGACAGGGTAACAGATACGCAGTATTTT.

V and J are TRBV6-5 and TRBJ1-5; TRBD1 might be the D (5 bases). CDR1 and CDR2 (germline): MNHEY, SVGAGI. Trimming removed 3 bases at V and 7 bases at J, with 13 bases between. This CDR3 has 14 amino acids. DNA of the CDR3: TGTGCCAGCAGTTATGGGGGAGGGAACCAGCCCCAGCATTTT. It encodes CASSYGGGNQPQHF.

The chain recombines TRBV10-3 with TRBJ2-3; possibly TRBD1 for D (6 bases). Germline CDR1 and CDR2: ENHRY and SYGVKD. This CDR3 contains 15 residues. The ends were cut back, 2 bases at V and 0 bases at J, with 9 bases in the middle. The CDR3 region has the DNA TGTGCCATCAGTGAGCAGGGGTCTAGCACAGATACGCAGTATTTT. Residues: CAISEQGSSTDTQYF.

V usage is TRBV7-2 and J usage is TRBJ1-5; D may be TRBD1 (6 bases). V lost 4 bases to trimming and J lost 5 bases, with 12 bases between them. The CDR3 sequence is 14 residues long. Germline V gene lookup returns CDR1 SGHTA and CDR2 FQGNSA. The CDR3 spells CASSYGGGHQPQHF. The CDR3 DNA reads TGTGCCAGCAGCTACGGAGGGGGGCATCAGCCCCAGCATTTT.

This chain joins TRBV28 and TRBJ2-3; 10 bases fit TRBD1. The ends lost 3 bases at V and 8 bases at J; junction bases unmatched: 14. The CDR3 runs 17 residues. The germline V gene encodes CDR1 MDHEN and CDR2 SYDVKM. CDR3: CASSFESRTGGRRTQYF. The CDR3 coding sequence is TGTGCCAGCAGTTTTGAGTCCCGGACAGGGGGTCGGCGTACGCAGTATTTT.

J is TRBJ1-6 and V is TRBV5-6, with D perhaps matching TRBD1 (6 bases). The V end was cut by 4 bases, the J end by 7 bases, with 12 bases between. Germline V gives CDR1 SGHDT, CDR2 YYEEEE. The CDR3 length is 14 residues. In DNA form, the CDR3 reads TGTGCCAGCAGCCCCGGGACATTCAATTCACCCCTCCACTTT. Its protein is CASSPGTFNSPLHF.

The gene calls are TRBV28 and TRBJ2-7; TRBD1 aligns across 7 bases. The CDR3 sequence is 14 residues long. The junction had 15 bases not matched to a gene; V was cut back by 11 bases and J by 5 bases. CDR1 and CDR2 from the germline V gene are MDHEN and SYDVKM. This CDR3 reads CAAQGAGGKNEQYF. DNA for the CDR3: TGTGCCGCCCAAGGGGCAGGGGGTAAGAACGAGCAGTACTTC.